This TCR beta chain originates from a study of blood T cell repertoires in COVID-19. V shed 3 bases and J shed 2 bases, with 8 bases lying between them. The germline V gene encodes CDR1 LGHDT and CDR2 YNNKEL (reference sequence). CDR3 length: 14 amino acids. Original analysis: Amplifying reference gene primers gave estimates of nucleated cell counts. The protocol was immunoSEQ multiplex PCR, while the TCRdb copy is restricted to in-frame clones and leaves out a portion. The DNA gave D and trimming, while V, J and clone size come from that table. The sample contains 150,000 to 200,000 clones, around nine tenths of which appear only once.

This chain joins TRBV3-1 (or the pseudogene TRBV3-2) and TRBJ1-3, with a possible D match to TRBD1 (5 bases). This receptor was taken from a human donor in a cohort sampled during active COVID-19. The sample comprised peripheral blood. The CDR3 DNA reads TGTGCCAGCAGCCAGGGGCAGGCTGGAAACACCATATATTTT. Amino acid sequence: CASSQGQAGNTIYF.